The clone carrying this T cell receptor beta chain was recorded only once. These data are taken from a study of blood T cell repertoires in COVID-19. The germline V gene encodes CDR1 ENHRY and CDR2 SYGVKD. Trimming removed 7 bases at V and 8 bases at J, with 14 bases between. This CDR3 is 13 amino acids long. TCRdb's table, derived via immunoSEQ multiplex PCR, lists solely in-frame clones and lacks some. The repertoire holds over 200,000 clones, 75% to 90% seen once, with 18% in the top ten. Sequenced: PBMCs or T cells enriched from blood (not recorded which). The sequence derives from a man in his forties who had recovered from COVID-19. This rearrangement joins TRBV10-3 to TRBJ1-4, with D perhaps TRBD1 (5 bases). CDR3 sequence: CAINSRADEKLFF. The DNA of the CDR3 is TGTGCCATCAATAGCAGGGCGGACGAAAAACTGTTTTTT.